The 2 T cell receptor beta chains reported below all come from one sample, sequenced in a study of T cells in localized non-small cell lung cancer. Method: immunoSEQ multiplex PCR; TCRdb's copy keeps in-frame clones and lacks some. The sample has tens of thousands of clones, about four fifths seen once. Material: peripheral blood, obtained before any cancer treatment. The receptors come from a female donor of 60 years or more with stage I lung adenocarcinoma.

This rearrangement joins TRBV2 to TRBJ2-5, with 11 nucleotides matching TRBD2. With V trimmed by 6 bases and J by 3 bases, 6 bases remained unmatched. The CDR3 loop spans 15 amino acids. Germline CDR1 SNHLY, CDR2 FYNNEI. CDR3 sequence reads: CASRGPGLAEETQYF. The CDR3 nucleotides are TGTGCCAGCAGAGGCCCGGGACTAGCGGAAGAGACCCAGTACTTC.

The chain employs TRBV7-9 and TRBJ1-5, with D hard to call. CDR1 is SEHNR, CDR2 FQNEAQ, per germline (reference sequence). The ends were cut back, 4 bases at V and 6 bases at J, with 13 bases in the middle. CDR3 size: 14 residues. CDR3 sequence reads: CASSSDVNAQPQHF. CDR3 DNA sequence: TGTGCCAGCAGCTCAGACGTAAACGCTCAGCCCCAGCATTTT.